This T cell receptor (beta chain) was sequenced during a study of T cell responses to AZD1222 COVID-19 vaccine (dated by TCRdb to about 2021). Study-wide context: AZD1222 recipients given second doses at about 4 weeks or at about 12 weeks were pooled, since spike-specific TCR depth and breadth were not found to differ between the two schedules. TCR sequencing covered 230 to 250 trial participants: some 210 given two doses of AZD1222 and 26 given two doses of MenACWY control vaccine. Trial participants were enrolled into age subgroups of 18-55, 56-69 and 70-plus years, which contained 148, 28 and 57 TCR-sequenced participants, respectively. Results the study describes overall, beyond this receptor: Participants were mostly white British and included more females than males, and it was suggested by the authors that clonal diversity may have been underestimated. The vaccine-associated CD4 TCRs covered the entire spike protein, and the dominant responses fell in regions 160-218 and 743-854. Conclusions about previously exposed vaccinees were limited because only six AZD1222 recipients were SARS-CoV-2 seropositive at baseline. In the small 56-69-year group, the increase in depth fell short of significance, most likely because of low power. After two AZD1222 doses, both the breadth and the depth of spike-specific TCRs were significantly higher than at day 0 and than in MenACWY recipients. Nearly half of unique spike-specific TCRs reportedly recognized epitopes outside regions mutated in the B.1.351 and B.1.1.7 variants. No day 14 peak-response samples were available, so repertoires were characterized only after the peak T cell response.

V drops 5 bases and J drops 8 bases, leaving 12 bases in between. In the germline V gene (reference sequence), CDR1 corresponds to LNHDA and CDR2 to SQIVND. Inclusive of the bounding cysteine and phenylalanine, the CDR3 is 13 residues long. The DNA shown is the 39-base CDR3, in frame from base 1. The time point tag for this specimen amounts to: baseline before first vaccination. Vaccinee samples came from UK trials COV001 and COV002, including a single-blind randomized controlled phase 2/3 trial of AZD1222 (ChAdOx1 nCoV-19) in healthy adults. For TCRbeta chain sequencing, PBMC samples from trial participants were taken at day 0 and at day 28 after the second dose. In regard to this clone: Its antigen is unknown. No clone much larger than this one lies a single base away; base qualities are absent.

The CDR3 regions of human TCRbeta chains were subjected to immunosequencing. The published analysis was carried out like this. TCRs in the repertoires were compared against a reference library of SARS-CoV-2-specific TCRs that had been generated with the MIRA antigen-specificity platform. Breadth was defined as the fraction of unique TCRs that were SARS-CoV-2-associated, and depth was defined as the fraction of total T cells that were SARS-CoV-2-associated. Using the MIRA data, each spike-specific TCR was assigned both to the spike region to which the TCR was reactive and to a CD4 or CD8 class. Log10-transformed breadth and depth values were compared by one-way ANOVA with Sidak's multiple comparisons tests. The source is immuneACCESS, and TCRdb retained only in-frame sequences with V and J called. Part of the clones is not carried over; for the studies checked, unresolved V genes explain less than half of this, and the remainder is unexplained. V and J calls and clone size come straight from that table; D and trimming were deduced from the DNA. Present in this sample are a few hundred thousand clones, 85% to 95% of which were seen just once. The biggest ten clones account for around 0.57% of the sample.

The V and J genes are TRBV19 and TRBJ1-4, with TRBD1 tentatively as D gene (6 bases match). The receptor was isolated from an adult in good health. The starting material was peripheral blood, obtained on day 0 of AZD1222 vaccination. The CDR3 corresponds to CASSLTGVEKLFF. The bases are TGTGCCAGTAGTCTGACAGGAGTGGAAAAACTGTTTTTT.